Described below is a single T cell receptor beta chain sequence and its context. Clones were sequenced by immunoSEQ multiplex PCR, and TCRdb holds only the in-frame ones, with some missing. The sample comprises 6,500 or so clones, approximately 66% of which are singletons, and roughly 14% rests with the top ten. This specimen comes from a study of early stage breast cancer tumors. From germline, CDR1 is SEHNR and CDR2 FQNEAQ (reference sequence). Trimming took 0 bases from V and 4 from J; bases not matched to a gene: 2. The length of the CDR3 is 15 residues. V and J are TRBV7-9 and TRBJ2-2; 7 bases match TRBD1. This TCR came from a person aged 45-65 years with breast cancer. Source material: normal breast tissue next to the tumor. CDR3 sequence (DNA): TGTGCCAGCAGCTTAGCGGGGGACAGCACCGGGGAGCTGTTTTTT. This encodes CASSLAGDSTGELFF.